Described below is a single TCR beta chain sequence and its context. Its antigen remains unidentified. CDR3 size: 16 residues. From germline, CDR1 is LGHNA and CDR2 YNFKEQ. This sample is part of a study of monozygotic twins with inflammatory bowel disease. Whole-study results and caveats: Repertoire similarity did not separate concordant from discordant twins, possibly from limited power. No distinction between different T cell subtypes was possible.

Incorporation of UMIs carrying a 6-nucleotide sample barcode was performed by template switching. TCRdb re-analyzed the 5' RACE reads; it lists each CDR3 protein once, without DNA. Its listing shows approximately 400,000 distinct CDR3 sequences. This clonotype was obtained from a human donor with ulcerative colitis or Crohn's disease, or a healthy co-twin of an affected twin (not recorded which). Sample: blood. This chain uses TRBV4-2 with TRBJ2-3; there is no DNA to check the TCRdb D call of TRBD2. The CDR3 loop reads CASSQDLAGGPDTQYF.